This TCR beta chain was profiled in a study of post-analysis software for immune sequencing data. For the study at large: In terms of disease course, relapsing-remitting, secondary progressive and progressive-relapsing multiple sclerosis were included.

About this clonotype itself: Antigen unknown.

Deletions cut 4 bases from V and 4 bases from J, with 16 bases between. The CDR3 has 15 amino acids. Study-wide results and limits: Comparison of patients with controls showed a handful of TRBV segments more frequent in patients, TRBV5-6, TRBV5-1 and TRBV20-1 among them. Patients with multiple sclerosis recorded significantly lower normalized Chao1 diversity than controls, the study found. Samples prepared in the same batch strongly co-clustered by F measure.

Carried by the TCR beta cDNA libraries were unique molecular identifiers. Each CDR3 protein is one row after TCRdb ran MiXCR on the PCR reads. The sample has about 460,000 distinct CDR3 sequences; nearly 45% are singletons. This chain uses TRBV12-3 or TRBV12-4 with TRBJ1-2; D perhaps matches TRBD1 (6 bases). The material sequenced was blood. The TCR originated in a girl aged 10 to 17 with multiple sclerosis. In nucleotides, the CDR3 is TGTGCCAGCAGTTCAGGGTCAGAGGGGGGCTATGGCTACACCTTC. Its translation: CASSSGSEGGYGYTF.